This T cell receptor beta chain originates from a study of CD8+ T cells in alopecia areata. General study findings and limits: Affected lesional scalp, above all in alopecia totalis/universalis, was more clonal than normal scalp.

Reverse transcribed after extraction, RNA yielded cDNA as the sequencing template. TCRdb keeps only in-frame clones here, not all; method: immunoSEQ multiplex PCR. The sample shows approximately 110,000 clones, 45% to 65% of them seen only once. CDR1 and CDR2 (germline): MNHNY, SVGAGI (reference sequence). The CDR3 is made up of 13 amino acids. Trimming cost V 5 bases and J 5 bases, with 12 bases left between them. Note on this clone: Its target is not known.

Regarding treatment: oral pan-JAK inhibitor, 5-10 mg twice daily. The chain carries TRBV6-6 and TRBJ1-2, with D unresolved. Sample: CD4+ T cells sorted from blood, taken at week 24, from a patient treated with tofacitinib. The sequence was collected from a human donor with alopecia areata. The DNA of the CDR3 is TGTGCCAGCAGTACCGGTGAATATTATGGCTACACCTTC. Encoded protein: CASSTGEYYGYTF.